What follows are 19 T cell receptor beta chains derived from one specimen sequenced in a study of blood T cell repertoires in COVID-19. Profiled with immunoSEQ multiplex PCR; TCRdb holds only in-frame clones, not every one. Of under 150,000 clones listed, roughly four fifths are singletons. The sequencing sample was made of peripheral blood. All receptors derive from a human donor with acute or convalescent COVID-19. The donor label of this sample is uncertain.

The chain combines TRBV6-5 with TRBJ1-5; 7 bases line up with TRBD1. Unmatched junction bases numbered 14, after V lost 8 bases and J lost 7 bases. CDR3 length: 15 residues. Germline lookup yields CDR1 MNHEY and CDR2 SVGAGI. The CDR3 coding sequence is TGTGCCAGCGTAGATAGACCGACAGGGTACCAGCCCCAGCATTTT. Translating it yields CASVDRPTGYQPQHF.

The chain uses TRBV6-5 and TRBJ1-4, with D possibly being TRBD1 (6 bases). The V end lost 2 bases, the J end lost 5 bases, and 9 bases lay between the germline ends. CDR1 is MNHEY, CDR2 SVGAGI, per germline. The CDR3 spans 14 residues. The CDR3 sequence is CASSYDRQNEKLFF. Here the CDR3 DNA reads TGTGCCAGCAGTTACGACAGGCAGAATGAAAAACTGTTTTTT.

On this clone itself: A single base separates this from a much larger clone, so it may be a read error. The J gene is TRBJ1-1, the V gene TRBV11-3; TRBD1 matches at 8 bases. The V and J ends lost 5 bases and 8 bases, in that order; junction bases with no gene match: 7. Germline V gene lookup returns CDR1 SGHNT and CDR2 YENEEA. The CDR3 length is 13 residues. The CDR3 nucleotides read TGTGCCAGCAGCGCCAGGGGGCAGAAAGAAGCTTTCTTT. As protein: CASSARGQKEAFF.

This clone showed up just a few times. The V and J genes are TRBV3-1 (or the pseudogene TRBV3-2) and TRBJ1-2; 7 bases agree with TRBD1. Losses at the gene ends were 5 bases for V and 0 bases for J; bases not matched to a gene: 9. CDR3 length equals 16 residues. Per germline, CDR1 LGHDT and CDR2 YNNKEL (reference sequence). Here the CDR3 reads CASSDLRGTANYGYTF. The CDR3 coding sequence is TGTGCCAGCAGCGATCTTCGGGGGACAGCTAACTATGGCTACACCTTC.

The chain has TRBV4-1 and TRBJ1-3; the D is unclear. V shed 3 bases and J shed 0 bases, with 12 bases lying between them. Germline V CDR1 and CDR2: MGHRA, YSYEKL. This CDR3 comprises 16 residues. The CDR3 loop is CASSHPGLDSGNTIYF. CDR3 nucleotides: TGCGCCAGCAGCCATCCCGGACTCGACTCTGGAAACACCATATATTTT.

This chain joins TRBV24-1 and TRBJ1-1; TRBD1 matches 8 bases. CDR3 length: 15 amino acids. Germline V gene lookup returns CDR1 KGHDR and CDR2 SFDVKD. The ends lost 3 bases at V and 1 base at J; junction bases unmatched: 3. This CDR3 reads CATSDRQGPNTEAFF. As DNA, the CDR3 is TGTGCCACCAGTGATCGACAGGGGCCGAACACTGAAGCTTTCTTT.

The chain employs TRBV9 and TRBJ1-5, with 9 nucleotides matching TRBD1. The CDR3 has 15 amino acids. The germline V gene has CDR1 SGDLS and CDR2 YYNGEE. V lost 5 bases, J lost 1 base, and 4 bases stayed unmatched. The CDR3 is CASSRTGVSNQPQHF. DNA for the CDR3: TGTGCCAGCAGTAGGACAGGGGTGAGCAATCAGCCCCAGCATTTT.

The chain is built from TRBV6-1 and TRBJ1-1, with D possibly TRBD1 on 6 matching bases. There are 17 residues in the CDR3. Germline loops: CDR1 MNHNS, CDR2 SASEGT. The V end lost 2 bases, the J end lost 3 bases, and 19 bases lay between the germline ends. CDR3 loop: CASSELRQGYRDTEAFF. The CDR3 bases are TGTGCCAGCAGTGAACTCCGCCAGGGGTATAGGGACACTGAAGCTTTCTTT.

This clone was observed once. The chain couples TRBV10-3 to TRBJ2-6; maybe TRBD1 (6 bases). Per germline, CDR1 ENHRY and CDR2 SYGVKD. The CDR3 has 18 residues. The V and J ends lost 5 bases and 2 bases respectively, with 19 bases between them. CDR3 in amino acids: CAISTSTGFFPGANVLTF. The CDR3 DNA is TGTGCCATCAGTACCTCAACAGGGTTCTTTCCTGGGGCCAACGTCCTGACTTTC.

This clone was observed a single time. In the same sample, other DNA sequences code for this CDR3. V and J are TRBV12-3 or TRBV12-4 and TRBJ1-1, with unresolved D. The ends were cut back, 0 bases at V and 1 base at J, with 3 bases in the middle. This CDR3 contains 13 residues. CDR3 amino acids: CASSLAGNTEAFF. The CDR3 DNA is TGTGCCAGCAGTTTAGCCGGGAACACTGAAGCTTTCTTT.

This clone was counted a few times. V and J are TRBV7-9 and TRBJ1-1; possible D gene TRBD1, 5 bases. V lost 5 bases to trimming and J lost 2 bases, with 18 bases between them. This CDR3 has 16 residues. Germline V CDR1 and CDR2: SEHNR, FQNEAQ (reference sequence). The CDR3: CASSPGGGRGNTEAFF. Here the CDR3 DNA reads TGTGCCAGCAGCCCCGGGGGTGGCCGGGGTAACACTGAAGCTTTCTTT.

The V and J genes are TRBV27 and TRBJ1-5; TRBD1 matches 9 bases. There are 13 residues in the CDR3. Germline CDR1 and CDR2: MNHEY and SMNVEV (reference sequence). Trimming cost V 5 bases and J 5 bases; bases outside gene matches: 1. The CDR3 reads CASSNRGHQPQHF. In nucleotides, the CDR3 is TGTGCCAGCAGTAACAGGGGGCATCAGCCCCAGCATTTT.

The chain links TRBV24-1 to TRBJ1-1; a weak D match, TRBD1 (6 bases). Trimming removed 8 bases from V and 7 bases from J, with 16 bases in between. The CDR3 loop spans 13 amino acids. Per the germline V gene, CDR1 is KGHDR and CDR2 is SFDVKD. DNA of the CDR3: TGTGCCACCAAGGGGGGGGTCCGGGGTGAAGCTTTCTTT. Encoded protein: CATKGGVRGEAFF.

The rearrangement links TRBV18 to TRBJ2-2; a possible D gene is TRBD1 (6 bases). V was pared by 6 bases and J by 3 bases, with 14 bases between. Looked up from germline, CDR1 is KGHSH and CDR2 is LQKENI. The CDR3 has 15 amino acids. The CDR3, as DNA: TGTGCCAGCTCGCTACAGGGCCGCGACACCGGGGAGCTGTTTTTT. Translation gives CASSLQGRDTGELFF.

This clone was counted a few times. The chain carries TRBV18 and TRBJ1-4; D perhaps matches TRBD1 (6 bases). There are 17 residues in the CDR3. Germline values: CDR1 KGHSH, CDR2 LQKENI. Trimming removed 2 bases at V and 8 bases at J, with 21 bases between. This chain's CDR3 is CASSPERTEVSAEKLFF. CDR3 in DNA: TGTGCCAGCTCACCAGAGAGGACAGAGGTTTCTGCAGAAAAACTGTTTTTT.

The chain carries TRBV27 and TRBJ1-1; TRBD1 aligns across 9 bases. This CDR3 spans 15 amino acids. J gave up 4 bases and V 4 bases, and 7 bases lay outside the gene matches. The germline V gene has CDR1 MNHEY and CDR2 SMNVEV (reference sequence). CDR3 in DNA: TGTGCCAGCAGTTCGGGGACAGGGTTGGTCACTGAAGCTTTCTTT. It translates to CASSSGTGLVTEAFF.

This rearrangement joins TRBV5-1 to TRBJ1-4; D is uncertain. Germline V gene data show CDR1 as SGHRS and CDR2 as YFSETQ. V lost 4 bases, J lost 8 bases, and 18 bases lay in between. The CDR3 consists of 15 residues. This CDR3 reads CASSPSGRDQEKLFF. The CDR3 DNA is TGCGCCAGCAGCCCGAGTGGACGGGATCAGGAAAAACTGTTTTTT.

The CDR3 here is CASSQRGFGQPQHF. CDR3 in DNA: TGTGCCAGCAGCCAAAGGGGATTCGGTCAGCCCCAGCATTTT. The rearrangement uses TRBV3-1 (or the pseudogene TRBV3-2) and TRBJ1-5; D perhaps matches TRBD1 (5 bases). The CDR3 runs 14 residues. The V end lost 2 bases, the J end lost 6 bases, and 11 bases lay between the germline ends. Germline-derived CDR1 and CDR2 are LGHDT and YNNKEL (reference sequence).

The chain uses TRBV19 and TRBJ2-3; 8 bases line up with TRBD2. The CDR3 is 18 amino acids. The V and J ends lost 6 bases and 3 bases, in that order; junction bases with no gene match: 17. Germline CDR1 LNHDA, CDR2 SQIVND (reference sequence). The DNA for the CDR3 is TGTGCCAGTAGCCCCTCGGTGGTTAAGCGGGGGCTAACAGATACGCAGTATTTT. Translated: CASSPSVVKRGLTDTQYF.